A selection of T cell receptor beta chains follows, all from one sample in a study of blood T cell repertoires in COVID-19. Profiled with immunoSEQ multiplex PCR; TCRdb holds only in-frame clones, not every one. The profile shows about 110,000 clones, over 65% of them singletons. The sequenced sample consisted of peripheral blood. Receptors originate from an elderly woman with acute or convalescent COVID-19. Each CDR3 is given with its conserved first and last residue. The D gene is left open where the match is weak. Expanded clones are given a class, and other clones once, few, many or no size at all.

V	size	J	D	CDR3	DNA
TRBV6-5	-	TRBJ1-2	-	CASSYSAVNYGYTF	TGTGCCAGCAGTTACTCGGCGGTTAACTATGGCTACACCTTC
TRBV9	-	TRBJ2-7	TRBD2	CASSVDASGVLYEQYF	TGTGCCAGCAGCGTAGACGCTAGCGGGGTTTTGTACGAGCAGTACTTC
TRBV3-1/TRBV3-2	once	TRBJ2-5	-	CASSQARETQYF	TGTGCCAGCAGCCAAGCTAGGGAGACCCAGTACTTC
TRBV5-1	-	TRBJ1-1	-	CASTLAGGRGTEAFF	TGCGCCAGCACCCTTGCGGGGGGCCGTGGCACTGAAGCTTTCTTT
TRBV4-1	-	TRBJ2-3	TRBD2	CASSQDGGVGRIGTDTQYF	TGCGCCAGCAGCCAAGATGGGGGGGTGGGGCGTATCGGCACAGATACGCAGTATTTT
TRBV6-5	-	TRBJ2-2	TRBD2	CASNPTSGGSGELFF	TGTGCCAGCAACCCGACTAGCGGGGGGTCCGGGGAGCTGTTTTTT
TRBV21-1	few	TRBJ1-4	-	CASRDRSVQLATNEKLFF	TGTGCCAGCAGGGACAGAAGTGTCCAATTGGCGACTAATGAAAAACTGTTTTTT
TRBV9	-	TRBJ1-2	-	CASSATGSRGYTF	TGTGCCAGCAGCGCTACAGGGTCTAGGGGCTACACCTTC
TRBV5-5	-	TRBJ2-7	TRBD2	CASSLAMLAGSYEQYF	TGTGCCAGCAGCTTGGCTATGCTAGCGGGGTCCTACGAGCAGTACTTC
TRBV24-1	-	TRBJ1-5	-	CATSADSNQPQHF	TGTGCCACCAGTGCAGATAGCAATCAGCCCCAGCATTTT
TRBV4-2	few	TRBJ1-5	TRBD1	CASSQDLGTGVWKPQHF	TGTGCCAGCAGCCAAGATCTCGGGACAGGGGTATGGAAGCCCCAGCATTTT
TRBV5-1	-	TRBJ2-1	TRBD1	CASSDRVQPWGNEQFF	TGCGCCAGCAGTGACAGGGTCCAACCGTGGGGCAATGAGCAGTTCTTC
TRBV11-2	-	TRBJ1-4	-	CASSLGQHNEKLFF	TGTGCCAGCAGCTTAGGACAGCATAATGAAAAACTGTTTTTT
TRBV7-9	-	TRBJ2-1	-	CASSTYPRYNEQFF	TGTGCCAGCAGCACTTACCCCAGGTACAATGAGCAGTTCTTC
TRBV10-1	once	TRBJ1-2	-	CASSRAPIERDYGYTF	TGCGCCAGCAGCCGGGCCCCAATAGAGCGGGACTATGGCTACACCTTC
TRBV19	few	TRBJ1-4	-	CASSNRREGDEKLFF	TGTGCCAGTAGTAACCGCAGGGAAGGCGACGAAAAACTGTTTTTT
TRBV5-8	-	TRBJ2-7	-	CASSLGQNGYYEQYF	TGTGCCAGCAGCCTAGGACAGAACGGGTACTACGAGCAGTACTTC
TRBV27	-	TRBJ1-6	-	CASSLMTGSPGDSPLHF	TGTGCCAGCAGTTTAATGACAGGTTCACCAGGGGATTCACCCCTCCACTTT
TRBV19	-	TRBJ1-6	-	CASSIQGLANSPLHF	TGTGCCAGTAGTATACAGGGCTTGGCGAATTCACCCCTCCACTTT
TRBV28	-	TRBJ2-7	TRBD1	CASSFGTGLSSYEQYF	TGTGCCAGCAGTTTCGGGACAGGGTTGTCATCCTACGAGCAGTACTTC
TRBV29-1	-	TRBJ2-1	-	CSATDNEQFF	TGCAGCGCTACGGACAATGAGCAGTTCTTC
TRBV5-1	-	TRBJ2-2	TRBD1	CASSPPGTENTGELFF	TGCGCCAGCAGCCCACCTGGGACAGAGAACACCGGGGAGCTGTTTTTT
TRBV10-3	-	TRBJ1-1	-	CAILRGDYDTEAFF	TGTGCCATCCTCCGGGGGGATTACGACACTGAAGCTTTCTTT
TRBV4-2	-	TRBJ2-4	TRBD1	CASSGQGGADIQYF	TGTGCCAGCAGTGGACAAGGGGGCGCGGACATTCAGTACTTC
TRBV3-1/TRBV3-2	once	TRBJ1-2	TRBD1	CASSHLQGVYGYTF	TGTGCCAGCAGCCATCTACAGGGGGTCTATGGCTACACCTTC
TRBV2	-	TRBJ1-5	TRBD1	CASRATGVSQPQHF	TGTGCCAGCAGGGCCACAGGGGTTAGTCAGCCCCAGCATTTT
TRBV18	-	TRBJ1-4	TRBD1	CASSPQGVLTNEKLFF	TGTGCCAGCTCACCCCAGGGGGTGTTGACTAATGAAAAACTGTTTTTT
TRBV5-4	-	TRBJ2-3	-	CAIYSQGTDTQYF	TGTGCCATATATAGCCAAGGCACAGATACGCAGTATTTT
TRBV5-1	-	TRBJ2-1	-	CASSRDTNSYNEQFF	TGCGCCAGCAGCCGAGATACGAACTCCTACAATGAGCAGTTCTTC
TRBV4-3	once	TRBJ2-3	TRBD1	CASSQEMAGGRFTDTQYF	TGCGCCAGCAGCCAAGAGATGGCAGGGGGCAGGTTTACAGATACGCAGTATTTT
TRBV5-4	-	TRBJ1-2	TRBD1	CASRPGQGNYGYTF	TGTGCCAGCAGGCCCGGACAGGGGAACTATGGCTACACCTTC
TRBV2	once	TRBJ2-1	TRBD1	CASSLGTGPYNEQFF	TGTGCCAGCAGCTTAGGGACAGGCCCCTACAATGAGCAGTTCTTC
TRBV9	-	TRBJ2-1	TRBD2	CASRKGLAGVSEQFF	TGTGCCAGCCGGAAAGGACTAGCGGGAGTGAGTGAGCAGTTCTTC
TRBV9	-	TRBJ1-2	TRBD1	CASSVGRGLLNYGYTF	TGTGCCAGCAGCGTTGGCAGGGGGCTCCTAAACTATGGCTACACCTTC
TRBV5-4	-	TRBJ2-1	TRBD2	CASSLAGGSSYNEQFF	TGTGCCAGCAGCTTGGCTGGCGGGAGCTCCTACAATGAGCAGTTCTTC
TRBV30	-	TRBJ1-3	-	CAWQSGNTIYF	TGTGCCTGGCAGTCTGGAAACACCATATATTTT
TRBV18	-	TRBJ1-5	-	CASSPLPVSNQPQHF	TGTGCCAGCTCACCACTTCCGGTTAGCAATCAGCCCCAGCATTTT
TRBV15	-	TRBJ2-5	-	CATSRALGGSETQYF	TGTGCCACCAGCAGAGCCCTGGGGGGATCAGAGACCCAGTACTTC
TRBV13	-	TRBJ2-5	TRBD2	CASSLRTSGQETQYF	TGTGCCAGCAGCCTACGGACTAGCGGTCAAGAGACCCAGTACTTC
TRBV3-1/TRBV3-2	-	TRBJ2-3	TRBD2	CASSQSSGYTPTQYF	TGTGCCAGCAGCCAATCTAGCGGGTACACTCCTACGCAGTATTTT
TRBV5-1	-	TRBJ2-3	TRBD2	CASSGTRGVDTQYF	TGCGCCAGCAGCGGGACTAGGGGTGTAGATACGCAGTATTTT
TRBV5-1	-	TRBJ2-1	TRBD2	CASSSNLLAGAYNEQFF	TGCGCCAGCAGCTCGAACCTACTAGCGGGGGCTTACAATGAGCAGTTCTTC
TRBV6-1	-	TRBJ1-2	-	CASSEVTAGFAF	TGTGCCAGCAGTGAAGTCACAGCCGGTTTCGCCTTC
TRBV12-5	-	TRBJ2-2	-	CASGLVLRNTGELFF	TGTGCTAGTGGTTTGGTATTGAGAAACACCGGGGAGCTGTTTTTT
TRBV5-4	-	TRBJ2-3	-	CASRGRDTQYF	TGTGCCAGCAGGGGGCGGGATACGCAGTATTTT
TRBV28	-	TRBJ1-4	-	CASFSGEKLFF	TGTGCCAGCTTCAGTGGTGAAAAACTGTTTTTT
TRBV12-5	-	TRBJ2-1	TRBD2	CASGVSSGNNEQFF	TGTGCTAGTGGGGTCAGTAGCGGGAACAATGAGCAGTTCTTC
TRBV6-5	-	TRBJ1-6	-	CASSPSNSPLHF	TGTGCCAGCAGCCCCAGTAATTCACCCCTCCACTTT
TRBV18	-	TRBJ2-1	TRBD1	CASSPWTGEGNEQFF	TGTGCCAGCTCACCATGGACAGGGGAAGGCAATGAGCAGTTCTTC
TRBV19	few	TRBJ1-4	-	CASSTDRYNEKLFF	TGTGCCAGTAGTACTGACAGATATAATGAAAAACTGTTTTTT